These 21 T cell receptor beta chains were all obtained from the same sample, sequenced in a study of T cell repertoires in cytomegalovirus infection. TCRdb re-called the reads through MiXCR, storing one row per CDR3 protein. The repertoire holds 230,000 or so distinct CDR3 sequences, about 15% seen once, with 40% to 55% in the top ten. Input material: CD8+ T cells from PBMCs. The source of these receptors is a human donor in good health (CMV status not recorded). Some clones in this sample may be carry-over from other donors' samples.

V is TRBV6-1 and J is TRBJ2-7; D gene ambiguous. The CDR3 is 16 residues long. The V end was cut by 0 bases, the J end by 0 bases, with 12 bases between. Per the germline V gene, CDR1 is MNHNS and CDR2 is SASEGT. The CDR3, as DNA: TGTGCCAGCAGTGAAGCGCTTGAGCCAGCCTCCTACGAGCAGTACTTC. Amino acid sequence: CASSEALEPASYEQYF.

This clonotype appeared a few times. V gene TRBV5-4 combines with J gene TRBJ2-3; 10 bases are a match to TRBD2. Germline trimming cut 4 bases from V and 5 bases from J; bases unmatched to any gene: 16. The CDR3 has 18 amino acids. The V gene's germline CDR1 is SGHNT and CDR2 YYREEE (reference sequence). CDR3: CASSPFGSGGAVEDTQYF. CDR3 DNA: TGTGCCAGCAGCCCCTTCGGAAGCGGGGGGGCCGTTGAAGATACGCAGTATTTT. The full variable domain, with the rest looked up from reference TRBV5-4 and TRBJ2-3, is ETGVTQSPTHLIKTRGQQVTLRCSSQSGHNTVSWYQQALGQGPQFIFQYYREEENGRGNFPPRFSGLQFPNYSSELNVNALELDDSALYLCASSPFGSGGAVEDTQYFGPGTRLTVL.

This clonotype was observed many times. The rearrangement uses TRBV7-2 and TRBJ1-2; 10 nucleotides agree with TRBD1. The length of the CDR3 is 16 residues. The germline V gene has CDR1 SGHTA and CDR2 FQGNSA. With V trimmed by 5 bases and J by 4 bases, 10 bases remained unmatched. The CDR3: CASSPEGGQGTYGYTF. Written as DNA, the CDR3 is TGTGCCAGCAGCCCAGAAGGGGGACAGGGGACCTATGGCTACACCTTC.

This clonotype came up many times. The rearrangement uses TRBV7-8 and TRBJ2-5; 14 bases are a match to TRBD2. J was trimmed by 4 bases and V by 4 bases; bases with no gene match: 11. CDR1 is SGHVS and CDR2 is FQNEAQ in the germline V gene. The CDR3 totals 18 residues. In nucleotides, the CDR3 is TGTGCCAGCAGCTCCCGACTAGCGGGGGGGCTGGGTTCAGAGACCCAGTACTTC. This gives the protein CASSSRLAGGLGSETQYF.

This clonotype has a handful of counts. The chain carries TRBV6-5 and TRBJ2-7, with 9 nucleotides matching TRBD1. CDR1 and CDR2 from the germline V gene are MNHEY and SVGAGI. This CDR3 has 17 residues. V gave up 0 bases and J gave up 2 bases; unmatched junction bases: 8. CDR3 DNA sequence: TGTGCCAGCAGTTACTCCAGATCAGGGACAGGGACCTACGAGCAGTACTTC. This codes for CASSYSRSGTGTYEQYF.

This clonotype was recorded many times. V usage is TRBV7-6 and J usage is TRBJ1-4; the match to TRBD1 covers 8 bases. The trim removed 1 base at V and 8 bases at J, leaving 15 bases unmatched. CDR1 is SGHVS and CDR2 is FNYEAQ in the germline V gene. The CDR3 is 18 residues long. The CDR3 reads CASSLGTGGRGNEEKLFF. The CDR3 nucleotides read TGTGCCAGCAGCTTAGGCACAGGGGGAAGAGGGAATGAAGAAAAACTGTTTTTT.

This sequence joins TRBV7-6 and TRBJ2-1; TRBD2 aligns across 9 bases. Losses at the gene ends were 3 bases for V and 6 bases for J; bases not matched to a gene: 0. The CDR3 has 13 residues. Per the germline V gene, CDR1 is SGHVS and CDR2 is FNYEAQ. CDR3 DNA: TGTGCCAGCAGCTTTAGCGGGGGCAATGAGCAGTTCTTC. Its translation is CASSFSGGNEQFF. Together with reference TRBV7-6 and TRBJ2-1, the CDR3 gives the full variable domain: GAGVSQSPRYKVTKRGQDVALRCDPISGHVSLYWYRQALGQGPEFLTYFNYEAQQDKSGLPNDRFSAERPEGSISTLTIQRTEQRDSAMYRCASSFSGGNEQFFGPGTRLTVL.

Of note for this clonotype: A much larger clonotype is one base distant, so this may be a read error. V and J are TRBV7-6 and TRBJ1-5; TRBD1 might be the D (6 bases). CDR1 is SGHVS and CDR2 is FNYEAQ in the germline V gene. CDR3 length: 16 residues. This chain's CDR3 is CASNLASDRPYQPQHF. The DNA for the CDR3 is TGTGCCAGCAACTTAGCGTCAGACAGGCCGTATCAGCCCCAGCATTTT.

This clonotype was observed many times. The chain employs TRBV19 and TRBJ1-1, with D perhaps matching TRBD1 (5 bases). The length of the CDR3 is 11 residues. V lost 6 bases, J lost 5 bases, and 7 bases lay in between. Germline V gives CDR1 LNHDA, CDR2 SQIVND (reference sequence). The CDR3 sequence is CASREGTEAFF. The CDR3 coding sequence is TGTGCCAGTAGGGAGGGGACTGAAGCTTTCTTT.

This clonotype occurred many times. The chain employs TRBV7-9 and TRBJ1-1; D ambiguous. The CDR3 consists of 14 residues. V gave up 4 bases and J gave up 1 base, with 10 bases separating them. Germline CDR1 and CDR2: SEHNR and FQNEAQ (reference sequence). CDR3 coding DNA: TGTGCCAGCAGCTCCCCCTCAGGGAACACTGAAGCTTTCTTT. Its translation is CASSSPSGNTEAFF.

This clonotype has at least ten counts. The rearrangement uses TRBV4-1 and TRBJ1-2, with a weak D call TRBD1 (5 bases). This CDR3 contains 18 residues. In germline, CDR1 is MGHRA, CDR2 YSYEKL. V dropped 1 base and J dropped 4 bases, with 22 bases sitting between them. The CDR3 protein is CASSQAPTAGLVGYGYTF. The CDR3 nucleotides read TGCGCCAGCAGCCAAGCACCGACAGCTGGCCTAGTTGGCTATGGCTACACCTTC.

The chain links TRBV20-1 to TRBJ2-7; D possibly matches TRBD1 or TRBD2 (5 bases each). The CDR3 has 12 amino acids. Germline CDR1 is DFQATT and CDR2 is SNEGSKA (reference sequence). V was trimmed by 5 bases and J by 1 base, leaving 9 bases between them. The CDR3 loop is CSAGDGSYEQYF. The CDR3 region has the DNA TGCAGTGCTGGGGACGGATCCTACGAGCAGTACTTC.

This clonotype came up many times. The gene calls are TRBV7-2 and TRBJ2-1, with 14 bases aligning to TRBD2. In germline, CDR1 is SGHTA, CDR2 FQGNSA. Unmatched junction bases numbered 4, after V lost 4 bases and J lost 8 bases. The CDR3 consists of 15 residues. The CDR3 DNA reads TGTGCCAGCAGCTGGACTAGCGGGGGGCGGGATGAGCAGTTCTTC. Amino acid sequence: CASSWTSGGRDEQFF.

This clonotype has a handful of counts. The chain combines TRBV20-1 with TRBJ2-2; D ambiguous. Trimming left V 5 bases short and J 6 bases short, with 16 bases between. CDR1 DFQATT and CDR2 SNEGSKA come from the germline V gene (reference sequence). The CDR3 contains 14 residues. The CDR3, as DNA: TGCAGTGCTGGCGGTAGTTCGCCCTCCGGGGAGCTGTTTTTT. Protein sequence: CSAGGSSPSGELFF.

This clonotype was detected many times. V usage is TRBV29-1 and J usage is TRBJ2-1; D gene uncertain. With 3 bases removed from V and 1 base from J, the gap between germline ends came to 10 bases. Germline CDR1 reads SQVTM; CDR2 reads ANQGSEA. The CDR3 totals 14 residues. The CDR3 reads CSVEDLSSYNEQFF. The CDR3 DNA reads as TGCAGCGTTGAGGACCTATCATCCTACAATGAGCAGTTCTTC.

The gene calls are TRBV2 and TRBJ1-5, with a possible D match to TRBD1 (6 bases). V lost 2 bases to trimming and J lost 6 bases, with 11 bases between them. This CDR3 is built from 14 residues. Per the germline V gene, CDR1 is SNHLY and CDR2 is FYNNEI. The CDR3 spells CASSERAGAQPQHF. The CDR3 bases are TGTGCCAGCAGTGAACGGGCAGGGGCTCAGCCCCAGCATTTT.

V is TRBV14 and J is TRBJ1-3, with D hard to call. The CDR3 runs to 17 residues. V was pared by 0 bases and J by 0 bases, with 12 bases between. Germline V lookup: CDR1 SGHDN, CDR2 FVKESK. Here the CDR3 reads CASSQDSRPNSGNTIYF. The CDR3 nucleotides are TGTGCCAGCAGCCAAGATTCACGGCCGAACTCTGGAAACACCATATATTTT.

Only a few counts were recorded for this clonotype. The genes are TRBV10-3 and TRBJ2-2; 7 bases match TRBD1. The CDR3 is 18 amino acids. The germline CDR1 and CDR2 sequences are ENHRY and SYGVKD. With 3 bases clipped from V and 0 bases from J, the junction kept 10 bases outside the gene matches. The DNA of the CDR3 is TGTGCCATCAGTGACCCTGCCTGGCAGGGGGCGAACACCGGGGAGCTGTTTTTT. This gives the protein CAISDPAWQGANTGELFF.

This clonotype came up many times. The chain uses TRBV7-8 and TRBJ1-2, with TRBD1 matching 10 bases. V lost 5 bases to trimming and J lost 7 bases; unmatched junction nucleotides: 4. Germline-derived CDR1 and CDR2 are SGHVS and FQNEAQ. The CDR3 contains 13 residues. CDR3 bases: TGTGCCAGCAGCCACGGGACAGGGGTTGGCTACACCTTC. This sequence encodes CASSHGTGVGYTF.

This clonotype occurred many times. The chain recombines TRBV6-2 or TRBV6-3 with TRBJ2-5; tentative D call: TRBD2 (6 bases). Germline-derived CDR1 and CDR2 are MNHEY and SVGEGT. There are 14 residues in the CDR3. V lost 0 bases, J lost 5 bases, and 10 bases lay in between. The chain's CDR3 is CASSYSSGWETQYF. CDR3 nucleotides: TGTGCCAGCAGTTACTCGAGCGGGTGGGAGACCCAGTACTTC.

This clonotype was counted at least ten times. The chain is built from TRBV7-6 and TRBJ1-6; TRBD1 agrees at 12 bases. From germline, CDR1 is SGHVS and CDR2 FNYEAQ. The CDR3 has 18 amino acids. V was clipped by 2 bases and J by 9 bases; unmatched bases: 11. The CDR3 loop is CASSLNPGQGAIGSPLHF. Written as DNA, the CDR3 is TGTGCCAGCAGCTTAAACCCGGGACAGGGGGCTATTGGTTCACCCCTCCACTTT.